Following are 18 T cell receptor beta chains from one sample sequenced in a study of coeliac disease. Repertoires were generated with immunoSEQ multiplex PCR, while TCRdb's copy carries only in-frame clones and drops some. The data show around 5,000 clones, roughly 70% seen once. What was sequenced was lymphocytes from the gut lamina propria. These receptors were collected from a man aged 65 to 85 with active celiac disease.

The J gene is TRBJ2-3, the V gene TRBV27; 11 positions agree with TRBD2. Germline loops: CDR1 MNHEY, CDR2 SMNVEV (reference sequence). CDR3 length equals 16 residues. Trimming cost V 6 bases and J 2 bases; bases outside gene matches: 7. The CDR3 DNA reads TGTGCCAGCAGCGGGACTAGCGGAATTTACACAGATACGCAGTATTTT. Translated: CASSGTSGIYTDTQYF.

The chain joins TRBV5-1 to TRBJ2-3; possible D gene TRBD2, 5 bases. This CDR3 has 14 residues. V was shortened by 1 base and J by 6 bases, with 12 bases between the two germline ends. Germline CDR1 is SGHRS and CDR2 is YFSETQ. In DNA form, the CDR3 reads TGCGCCAGCAGCTTGAGTCTAGCAGAGGATACGCAGTATTTT. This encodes CASSLSLAEDTQYF. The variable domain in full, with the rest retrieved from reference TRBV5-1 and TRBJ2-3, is KAGVTQTPRYLIKTRGQQVTLSCSPISGHRSVSWYQQTPGQGLQFLFEYFSETQRNKGNFPGRFSGRQFSNSRSEMNVSTLELGDSALYLCASSLSLAEDTQYFGPGTRLTVL.

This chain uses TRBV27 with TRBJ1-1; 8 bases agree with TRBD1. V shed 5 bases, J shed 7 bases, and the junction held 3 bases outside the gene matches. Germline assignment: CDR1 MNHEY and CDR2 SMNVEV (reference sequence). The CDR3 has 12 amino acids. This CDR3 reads CASSDRGFEAFF. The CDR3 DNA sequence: TGTGCCAGCAGTGACAGGGGATTTGAAGCTTTCTTT.

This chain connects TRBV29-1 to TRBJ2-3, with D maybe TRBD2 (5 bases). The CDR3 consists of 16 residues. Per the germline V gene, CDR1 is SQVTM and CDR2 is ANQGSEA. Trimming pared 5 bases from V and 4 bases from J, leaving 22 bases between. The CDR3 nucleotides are TGCAGCGTTCAACCTTTTAACCGTCCGGAGGCAGATACGCAGTATTTT. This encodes CSVQPFNRPEADTQYF.

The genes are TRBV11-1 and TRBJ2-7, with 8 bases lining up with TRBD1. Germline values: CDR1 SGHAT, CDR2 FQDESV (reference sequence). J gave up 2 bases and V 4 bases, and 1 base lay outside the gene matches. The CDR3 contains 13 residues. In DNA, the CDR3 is TGTGCCAGCAGCTGGACAGGGACCTACGAGCAGTACTTC. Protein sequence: CASSWTGTYEQYF.

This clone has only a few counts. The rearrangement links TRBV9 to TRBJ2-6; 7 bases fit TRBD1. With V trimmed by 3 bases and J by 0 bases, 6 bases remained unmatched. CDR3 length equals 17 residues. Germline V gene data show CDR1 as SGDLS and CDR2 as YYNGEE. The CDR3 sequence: CASSAGQYHSGANVLTF. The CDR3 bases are TGTGCCAGCAGCGCGGGACAGTACCACTCTGGGGCCAACGTCCTGACTTTC. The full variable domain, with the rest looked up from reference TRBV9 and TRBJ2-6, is DSGVTQTPKHLITATGQRVTLRCSPRSGDLSVYWYQQSLDQGLQFLIQYYNGEERAKGNILERFSAQQFPDLHSELNLSSLELGDSALYFCASSAGQYHSGANVLTFGAGSRLTVL.

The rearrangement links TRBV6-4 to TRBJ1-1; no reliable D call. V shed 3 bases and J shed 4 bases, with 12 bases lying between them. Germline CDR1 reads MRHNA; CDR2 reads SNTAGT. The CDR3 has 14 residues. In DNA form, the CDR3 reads TGTGCCAGCAGTGAGCTCCCGGGTACCACTGAAGCTTTCTTT. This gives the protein CASSELPGTTEAFF.

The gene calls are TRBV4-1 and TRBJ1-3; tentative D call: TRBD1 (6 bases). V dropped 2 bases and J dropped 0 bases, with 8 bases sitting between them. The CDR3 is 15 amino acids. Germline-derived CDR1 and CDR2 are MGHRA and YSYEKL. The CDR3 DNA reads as TGCGCCAGCAGCCAAACAGGGATCTCTGGAAACACCATATATTTT. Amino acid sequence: CASSQTGISGNTIYF.

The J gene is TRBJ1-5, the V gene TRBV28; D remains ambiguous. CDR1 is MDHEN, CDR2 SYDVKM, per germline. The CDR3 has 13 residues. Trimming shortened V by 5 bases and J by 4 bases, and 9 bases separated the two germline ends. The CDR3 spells CASSRSGNQPQHF. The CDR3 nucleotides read TGTGCCAGCAGTAGGTCGGGGAATCAGCCCCAGCATTTT.

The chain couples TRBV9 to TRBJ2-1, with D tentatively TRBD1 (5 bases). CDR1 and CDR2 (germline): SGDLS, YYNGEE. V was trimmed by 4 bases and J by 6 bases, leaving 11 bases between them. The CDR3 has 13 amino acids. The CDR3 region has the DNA TGTGCCAGCAGCCCTAGGGGCGGCAATGAGCAGTTCTTC. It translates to CASSPRGGNEQFF.

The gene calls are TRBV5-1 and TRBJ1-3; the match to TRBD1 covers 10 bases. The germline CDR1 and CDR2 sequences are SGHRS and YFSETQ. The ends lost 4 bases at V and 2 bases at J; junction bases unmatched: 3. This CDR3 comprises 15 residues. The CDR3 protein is CASSADRGAGNTIYF. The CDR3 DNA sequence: TGCGCCAGCAGCGCGGACAGGGGGGCTGGAAACACCATATATTTT.

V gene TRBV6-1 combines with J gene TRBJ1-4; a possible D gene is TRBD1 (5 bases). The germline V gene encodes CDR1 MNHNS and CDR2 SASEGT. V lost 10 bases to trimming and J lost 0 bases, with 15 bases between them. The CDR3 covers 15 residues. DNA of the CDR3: TGTGCCACCGACGGGGGGGGAGCAACTAATGAAAAACTGTTTTTT. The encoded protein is CATDGGGATNEKLFF.

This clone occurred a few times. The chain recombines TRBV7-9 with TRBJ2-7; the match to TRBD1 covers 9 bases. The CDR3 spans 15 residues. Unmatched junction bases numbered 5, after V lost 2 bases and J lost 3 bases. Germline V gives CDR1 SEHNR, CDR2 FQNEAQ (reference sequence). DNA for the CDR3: TGTGCCAGCAGCTTATTCACAGGGGGCAGCTACGAGCAGTACTTC. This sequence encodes CASSLFTGGSYEQYF.

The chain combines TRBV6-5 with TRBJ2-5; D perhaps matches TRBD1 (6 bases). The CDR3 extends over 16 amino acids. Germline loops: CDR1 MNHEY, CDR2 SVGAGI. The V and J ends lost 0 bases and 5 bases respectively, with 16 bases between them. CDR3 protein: CASSYSFWGLGETQYF. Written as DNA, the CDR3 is TGTGCCAGCAGTTACTCCTTTTGGGGGCTTGGGGAGACCCAGTACTTC.

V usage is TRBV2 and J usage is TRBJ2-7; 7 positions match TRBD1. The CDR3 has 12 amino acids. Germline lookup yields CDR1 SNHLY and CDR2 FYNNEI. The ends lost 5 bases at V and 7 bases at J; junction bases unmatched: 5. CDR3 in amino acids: CASSSRGREQYF. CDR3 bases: TGTGCCAGCAGTAGTAGGGGGCGGGAGCAGTACTTC.

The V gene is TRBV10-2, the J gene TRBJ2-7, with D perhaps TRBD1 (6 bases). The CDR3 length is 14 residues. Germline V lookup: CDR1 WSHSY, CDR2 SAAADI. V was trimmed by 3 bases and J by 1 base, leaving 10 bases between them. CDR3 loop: CASSDQGRSYEQYF. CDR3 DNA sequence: TGCGCCAGCAGTGATCAGGGGCGGTCCTACGAGCAGTACTTC.

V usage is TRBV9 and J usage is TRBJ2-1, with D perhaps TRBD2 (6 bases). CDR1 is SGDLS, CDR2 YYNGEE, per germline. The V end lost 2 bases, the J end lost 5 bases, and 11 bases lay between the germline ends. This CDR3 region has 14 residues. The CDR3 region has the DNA TGTGCCAGCAGCGTCCGGACTAACGACAATGAGCAGTTCTTC. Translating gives CASSVRTNDNEQFF.

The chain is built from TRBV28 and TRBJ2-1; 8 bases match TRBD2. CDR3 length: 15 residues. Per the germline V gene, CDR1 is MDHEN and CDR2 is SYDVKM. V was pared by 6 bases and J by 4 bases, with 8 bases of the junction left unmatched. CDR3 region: CASRTPAGGYNEQFF. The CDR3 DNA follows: TGTGCCAGCAGGACTCCGGCGGGGGGTTACAATGAGCAGTTCTTC.